Below are 12 T cell receptor beta chains sequenced from a single sample in a study of blood T cell repertoires in COVID-19. The table came from immunoSEQ multiplex PCR; TCRdb's copy has only in-frame clones and leaves some out. The table includes approximately 330,000 clones, approximately 87% detected once. Sequencing used peripheral blood. The origin of the receptors is a woman between 50 and 59 years old with active or convalescent COVID-19.

The rearrangement links TRBV18 to TRBJ2-2, with a weak D call TRBD2 (5 bases). The germline gives CDR1 KGHSH, CDR2 LQKENI. The V end was cut by 3 bases, the J end by 1 base, with 6 bases between. CDR3 size: 14 residues. For the CDR3, the DNA is TGTGCCAGCTCACCCGGAGGGAACACCGGGGAGCTGTTTTTT. It yields the protein CASSPGGNTGELFF.

The table lists this clone with a count of one. J is TRBJ1-2 and V is TRBV5-1, with 7 bases lining up with TRBD1. Germline loops: CDR1 SGHRS, CDR2 YFSETQ. The CDR3 consists of 14 residues. J lost 6 bases, V lost 0 bases, and 5 bases had no gene match. Here the CDR3 reads CASSLEGGVHGYTF. The CDR3 nucleotides read TGCGCCAGCAGCTTGGAAGGGGGCGTACATGGCTACACCTTC.

This clone was observed once. This sequence joins TRBV7-9 and TRBJ2-2; perhaps TRBD1 as D (6 bases). Germline CDR1 SEHNR, CDR2 FQNEAQ (reference sequence). There are 15 residues in the CDR3. Trimming left V 4 bases short and J 0 bases short, with 9 bases between. The CDR3 nucleotides read TGTGCCAGCAGCTCGCGACAGGCGAACACCGGGGAGCTGTTTTTT. Its translation is CASSSRQANTGELFF.

V gene TRBV18 combines with J gene TRBJ2-3; D possibly corresponds to TRBD1 (5 bases). This CDR3 region has 15 residues. The germline CDR1 and CDR2 sequences are KGHSH and LQKENI. V was clipped by 1 base and J by 5 bases, with 13 bases between them. CDR3 amino acids: CASSPLSAGQDTQYF. Written as DNA, the CDR3 is TGTGCCAGCTCACCACTTTCTGCAGGACAAGATACGCAGTATTTT.

The chain recombines TRBV4-1 with TRBJ1-1; TRBD1 matches at 11 bases. Germline V gives CDR1 MGHRA, CDR2 YSYEKL. V shed 2 bases, J shed 6 bases, and the junction held 5 bases outside the gene matches. This CDR3 has 15 amino acids. CDR3 amino acids: CASSQLDRGLAEAFF. CDR3 nucleotide sequence: TGCGCCAGCAGCCAACTGGACAGGGGGCTCGCTGAAGCTTTCTTT.

The V gene is TRBV6-5, the J gene TRBJ1-5; D is unresolved. Germline CDR1 MNHEY, CDR2 SVGAGI. V gave up 6 bases and J gave up 5 bases, with 8 bases separating them. The CDR3 has 12 residues. CDR3 DNA: TGTGCCAGCAGAAAGCCTGATCAGCCCCAGCATTTT. This sequence encodes CASRKPDQPQHF.

The genes are TRBV19 and TRBJ2-2; 8 bases are a match to TRBD2. V was clipped by 2 bases and J by 10 bases; unmatched bases: 15. The CDR3 has 17 amino acids. Per germline, CDR1 LNHDA and CDR2 SQIVND (reference sequence). The CDR3 sequence is CASSIIPGLGGKMELFF. CDR3 nucleotides: TGTGCCAGTAGTATAATTCCGGGACTAGGGGGAAAAATGGAGCTGTTTTTT.

This clone has just a few counts. The chain couples TRBV7-2 to TRBJ1-2; TRBD1 matches at 10 bases. Looked up from germline, CDR1 is SGHTA and CDR2 is FQGNSA. This CDR3 has 14 residues. The trim removed 5 bases at V and 7 bases at J, leaving 7 bases unmatched. For the CDR3, the DNA is TGTGCCAGCAGCCCGACAGGGGGCTTGAGTGGCTACACCTTC. It encodes CASSPTGGLSGYTF. The variable domain in full, completed from reference TRBV7-2 and TRBJ1-2, reads GAGVSQSPSNKVTEKGKDVELRCDPISGHTALYWYRQSLGQGLEFLIYFQGNSAPDKSGLPSDRFSAERTGGSVSTLTIQRTQQEDSAVYLCASSPTGGLSGYTFGSGTRLTVV.

The chain couples TRBV18 to TRBJ1-5; D gene ambiguous. The CDR3 covers 14 residues. Trimming removed 6 bases at V and 9 bases at J, with 18 bases between. Germline assignment: CDR1 KGHSH and CDR2 LQKENI. This CDR3 reads CASSPTDGSRPQHF. In DNA, the CDR3 is TGTGCCAGCTCCCCTACGGACGGGAGCAGGCCCCAGCATTTT.

The J gene is TRBJ1-5, the V gene TRBV4-1; no clear D. Trimming removed 0 bases from V and 11 bases from J, with 11 bases in between. Germline lookup yields CDR1 MGHRA and CDR2 YSYEKL. The CDR3 spans 13 residues. CDR3 in amino acids: CASSQDPVGTQHF. DNA for the CDR3: TGCGCCAGCAGCCAAGATCCCGTCGGTACCCAGCATTTT.

The J gene is TRBJ1-4, the V gene TRBV7-9, with D maybe TRBD1 (6 bases). In germline, CDR1 is SEHNR, CDR2 FQNEAQ (reference sequence). CDR3 size: 15 residues. Trimming cost V 1 base and J 5 bases, with 11 bases left between them. The DNA for the CDR3 is TGTGCCAGCAGCTTAGACCGGACAGTGAATGAAAAACTGTTTTTT. Protein sequence: CASSLDRTVNEKLFF. Filled out from reference TRBV7-9 and TRBJ1-4, the complete variable domain reads DTGVSQNPRHKITKRGQNVTFRCDPISEHNRLYWYRQTLGQGPEFLTYFQNEAQLEKSRLLSDRFSAERPKGSFSTLEIQRTEQGDSAMYLCASSLDRTVNEKLFFGSGTQLSVL.

The chain employs TRBV28 and TRBJ2-7; a weak D match, TRBD2 (7 bases). Per the germline V gene, CDR1 is MDHEN and CDR2 is SYDVKM. V gave up 3 bases and J gave up 4 bases, with 16 bases separating them. This CDR3 is built from 15 residues. CDR3 coding DNA: TGTGCCAGCAGTTTTGGCGGGGGCGCAGGATACGAGCAGTACTTC. It specifies CASSFGGGAGYEQYF.